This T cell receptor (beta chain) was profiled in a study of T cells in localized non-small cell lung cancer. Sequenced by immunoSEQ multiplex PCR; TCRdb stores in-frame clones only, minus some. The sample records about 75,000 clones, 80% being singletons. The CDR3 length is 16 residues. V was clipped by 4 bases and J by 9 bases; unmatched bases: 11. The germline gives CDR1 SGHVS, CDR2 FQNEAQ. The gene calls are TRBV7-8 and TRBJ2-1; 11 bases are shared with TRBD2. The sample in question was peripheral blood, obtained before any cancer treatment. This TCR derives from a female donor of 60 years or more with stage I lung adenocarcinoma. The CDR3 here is CASSSLLLAGDSEQFF. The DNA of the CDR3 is TGTGCCAGCAGCTCCCTATTACTAGCGGGAGACAGTGAGCAGTTCTTC.